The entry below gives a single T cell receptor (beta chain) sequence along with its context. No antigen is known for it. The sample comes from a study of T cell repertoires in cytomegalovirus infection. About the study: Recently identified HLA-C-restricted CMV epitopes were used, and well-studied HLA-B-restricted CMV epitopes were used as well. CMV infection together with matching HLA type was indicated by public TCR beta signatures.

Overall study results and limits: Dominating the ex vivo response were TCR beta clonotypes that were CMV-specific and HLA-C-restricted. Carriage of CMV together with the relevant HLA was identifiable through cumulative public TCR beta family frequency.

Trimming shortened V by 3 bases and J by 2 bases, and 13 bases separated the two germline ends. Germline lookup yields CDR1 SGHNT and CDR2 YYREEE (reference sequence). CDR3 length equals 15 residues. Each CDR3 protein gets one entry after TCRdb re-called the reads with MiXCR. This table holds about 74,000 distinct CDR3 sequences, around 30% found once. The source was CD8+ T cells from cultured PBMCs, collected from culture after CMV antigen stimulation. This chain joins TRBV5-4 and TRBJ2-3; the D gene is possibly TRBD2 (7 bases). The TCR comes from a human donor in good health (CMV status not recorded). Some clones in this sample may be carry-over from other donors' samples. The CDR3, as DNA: TGTGCCAGCAGCTGGCGGGGGCCCGTCACAGATACGCAGTATTTT. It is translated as CASSWRGPVTDTQYF.